The 20 T cell receptor beta chains below were found in one sample sequenced in a study of blood T cell repertoires in COVID-19. Data came from immunoSEQ multiplex PCR; TCRdb stores just in-frame clones and leaves some out. The top ten clones hold more than 2% of a sample with some 200,000 clones, roughly 85% of them seen once. Sequencing was done on a sample of peripheral blood. Source of these receptors: a woman aged 70-85 years with COVID-19, enrolled during active disease.

The chain links TRBV7-2 to TRBJ1-6, with TRBD1 as a possible D gene (5 bases). Trimming removed 5 bases at V and 2 bases at J, with 13 bases between. The germline CDR1 and CDR2 sequences are SGHTA and FQGNSA. The CDR3 loop spans 16 amino acids. CDR3 region: CASSPSGGPYNSPLHF. The CDR3 DNA follows: TGTGCCAGCAGCCCCTCGGGGGGACCCTATAATTCACCCCTCCACTTT.

This chain uses TRBV5-6 with TRBJ2-3, with TRBD2 as a possible D gene (6 bases). Trimming removed 1 base from V and 0 bases from J, with 12 bases in between. Germline CDR1 reads SGHDT; CDR2 reads YYEEEE. This CDR3 region has 16 residues. The chain's CDR3 is CASSLIGGTSTDTQYF. CDR3 DNA sequence: TGTGCCAGCAGCTTGATCGGGGGTACTAGCACAGATACGCAGTATTTT. The whole variable domain, filled in from reference TRBV5-6 and TRBJ2-3, reads DAGVTQSPTHLIKTRGQQVTLRCSPKSGHDTVSWYQQALGQGPQFIFQYYEEEERQRGNFPDRFSGHQFPNYSSELNVNALLLGDSALYLCASSLIGGTSTDTQYFGPGTRLTVL.

The V call is TRBV6-5, the J call TRBJ2-7; the D gene is possibly TRBD1 (6 bases). With 2 bases removed from V and 6 bases from J, the gap between germline ends came to 14 bases. The germline gives CDR1 MNHEY, CDR2 SVGAGI. This CDR3 spans 14 amino acids. The CDR3 DNA follows: TGTGCCAGCAGTTACGCCCCCCAGGGGACCGAGCAGTACTTC. This encodes CASSYAPQGTEQYF.

The chain joins TRBV28 to TRBJ1-6; 9 bases are a match to TRBD1. CDR1 and CDR2 from the germline V gene are MDHEN and SYDVKM. This CDR3 is 14 amino acids long. After removal of 7 bases from V and 8 bases from J, the junction contained 6 bases not matched to a gene. The CDR3 loop reads CASIGDRAYSPLHF. DNA for the CDR3: TGTGCCAGCATCGGGGACAGGGCCTATTCACCCCTCCACTTT.

This chain uses TRBV3-1 (or the pseudogene TRBV3-2) with TRBJ1-6; D might be TRBD1 (5 bases). The CDR3 covers 15 residues. Germline-derived CDR1 and CDR2 are LGHDT and YNNKEL (reference sequence). The V end lost 1 base, the J end lost 6 bases, and 10 bases lay between the germline ends. The CDR3 DNA follows: TGTGCCAGCAGCCAAGTTTCGACAGCTAATTCACCCCTCCACTTT. Translation gives CASSQVSTANSPLHF.

The chain is built from TRBV27 and TRBJ2-7; maybe TRBD2 (5 bases). Germline CDR1 and CDR2: MNHEY and SMNVEV (reference sequence). Trimming shortened V by 6 bases and J by 4 bases, and 19 bases separated the two germline ends. This CDR3 is 15 amino acids long. In DNA form, the CDR3 reads TGTGCCAGCAGGCAAACCGGGATTGCCCTTTACGAGCAGTACTTC. Its protein is CASRQTGIALYEQYF.

This clone was seen a single time. The chain employs TRBV11-2 and TRBJ2-3; 8 bases agree with TRBD2. CDR1 and CDR2 (germline): SGHAT, FQNNGV. The CDR3 is 16 residues long. The V and J ends lost 4 bases and 0 bases, in that order; junction bases with no gene match: 6. The CDR3 loop is CASSSTGTRSTDTQYF. CDR3 in DNA: TGTGCCAGCAGCTCTACCGGGACTAGGAGCACAGATACGCAGTATTTT.

In its sample, this clone was seen a few times. The chain is built from TRBV9 and TRBJ1-1, with TRBD1 as a possible D gene (5 bases). The CDR3 spans 14 residues. Germline CDR1 is SGDLS and CDR2 is YYNGEE. V dropped 3 bases and J dropped 4 bases, with 13 bases sitting between them. The CDR3 DNA reads as TGTGCCAGCAGCGCCCAGGGCCTTCGCACTGAAGCTTTCTTT. Translation: CASSAQGLRTEAFF.

This chain links TRBV7-2 with TRBJ2-2; TRBD1 matches at 12 bases. CDR1 is SGHTA and CDR2 is FQGNSA in the germline V gene. The CDR3 runs to 16 residues. With V trimmed by 2 bases and J by 6 bases, 4 bases remained unmatched. The CDR3 coding sequence is TGTGCCAGCAGCTTATTGGGACAGGGGGCTCCCGGGGAGCTGTTTTTT. It codes for CASSLLGQGAPGELFF.

The chain combines TRBV12-5 with TRBJ1-2, with D perhaps matching TRBD1 (5 bases). Germline CDR1 reads LGHNT; CDR2 reads FRNRAP. This CDR3 spans 14 amino acids. The ends were cut back, 5 bases at V and 0 bases at J, with 10 bases in the middle. The DNA for the CDR3 is TGTGCTAGTGGTGGGACTGCTGCTAACTATGGCTACACCTTC. As protein: CASGGTAANYGYTF. The variable domain in full, completed from reference TRBV12-5 and TRBJ1-2, reads DARVTQTPRHKVTEMGQEVTMRCQPILGHNTVFWYRQTMMQGLELLAYFRNRAPLDDSGMPKDRFSAEMPDATLATLKIQPSEPRDSAVYFCASGGTAANYGYTFGSGTRLTVV.

With regard to this clone: Other DNA sequences within the sample encode an identical CDR3. The chain employs TRBV19 and TRBJ1-4; 10 positions match TRBD1. CDR1 is LNHDA, CDR2 SQIVND, per germline (reference sequence). This CDR3 has 15 amino acids. The J segment lost 5 bases and the V segment lost 5 bases, leaving 5 bases of the junction unmatched. In DNA form, the CDR3 reads TGTGCCAGTAGTCCTCGGACAGGGGGAAATGAAAAACTGTTTTTT. This gives the protein CASSPRTGGNEKLFF.

This chain connects TRBV18 to TRBJ1-1; D not certain. The germline gives CDR1 KGHSH, CDR2 LQKENI. Trimming removed 5 bases at V and 1 base at J, with 11 bases between. The CDR3 loop spans 14 amino acids. The CDR3 DNA follows: TGTGCCAGCTCAAAAAATAACAGGAACACTGAAGCTTTCTTT. This gives the protein CASSKNNRNTEAFF. Based on the CDR3 plus reference TRBV18 and TRBJ1-1, the full variable domain is NAGVMQNPRHLVRRRGQEARLRCSPMKGHSHVYWYRQLPEEGLKFMVYLQKENIIDESGMPKERFSAEFPKEGPSILRIQQVVRGDSAAYFCASSKNNRNTEAFFGQGTRLTVV.

DNA of the CDR3: TGTGCCAGCAGCGGGACAGGGGGCCATGGCACAGATACGCAGTATTTT. Amino acids: CASSGTGGHGTDTQYF. V usage is TRBV2 and J usage is TRBJ2-3; TRBD1 matches at 12 bases. V shed 6 bases, J shed 1 base, and the junction held 5 bases outside the gene matches. There are 16 residues in the CDR3. CDR1 is SNHLY, CDR2 FYNNEI, per germline.

This chain joins TRBV19 and TRBJ2-7; D not resolved. The V end was cut by 3 bases, the J end by 4 bases, with 10 bases between. Germline CDR1 is LNHDA and CDR2 is SQIVND (reference sequence). The CDR3 totals 13 residues. The CDR3 reads CASSINSYYEQYF. The CDR3 nucleotides are TGTGCCAGTAGTATTAACTCCTATTACGAGCAGTACTTC.

This sequence joins TRBV6-2 or TRBV6-3 and TRBJ2-2; 11 bases fit TRBD1. The CDR3 consists of 18 residues. V dropped 5 bases and J dropped 6; count of bases not matched to a gene: 14. The V gene's germline CDR1 is MNHEY and CDR2 SVGEGT. CDR3 amino acids: CASSQPGQGGRWSGELFF. CDR3 sequence (DNA): TGTGCCAGCAGTCAACCGGGACAGGGGGGCCGCTGGTCCGGGGAGCTGTTTTTT.

This chain connects TRBV30 to TRBJ1-1, with D tentatively TRBD1 (6 bases). The germline V and J ends were trimmed by 3 bases and 3 bases, with 17 bases remaining between them. This CDR3 contains 15 residues. Germline loops: CDR1 GTSNPN, CDR2 SVGIG (reference sequence). The CDR3 DNA reads as TGTGCCTGGAGCGCGGGGGGAAGGGGGTACACTGAAGCTTTCTTT. Translation: CAWSAGGRGYTEAFF. The full variable domain, completed using reference TRBV30 and TRBJ1-1, is SQTIHQWPATLVQPVGSPLSLECTVEGTSNPNLYWYRQAAGRGLQLLFYSVGIGQISSEVPQNLSASRPQDRQFILSSKKLLLSDSGFYLCAWSAGGRGYTEAFFGQGTRLTVV.

The chain links TRBV7-2 to TRBJ2-7; no clear D gene. V lost 1 base to trimming and J lost 2 bases, with 12 bases between them. The germline gives CDR1 SGHTA, CDR2 FQGNSA. CDR3 length: 15 amino acids. This CDR3 reads CASSLGSQLTYEQYF. In DNA, the CDR3 is TGTGCCAGCAGCTTAGGCTCCCAACTGACCTACGAGCAGTACTTC.

The J gene is TRBJ1-4, the V gene TRBV7-6, with D possibly matching TRBD1 (5 bases). Germline values: CDR1 SGHVS, CDR2 FNYEAQ. This CDR3 spans 15 amino acids. Between the trimmed V and J ends, which lost 1 base and 4 bases, there was a span of 10 bases. CDR3 protein: CASSLVDGHNEKLFF. CDR3 DNA: TGTGCCAGCAGCTTAGTGGACGGACATAATGAAAAACTGTTTTTT. The whole variable domain, filled in from reference TRBV7-6 and TRBJ1-4, reads GAGVSQSPRYKVTKRGQDVALRCDPISGHVSLYWYRQALGQGPEFLTYFNYEAQQDKSGLPNDRFSAERPEGSISTLTIQRTEQRDSAMYRCASSLVDGHNEKLFFGSGTQLSVL.

This chain uses TRBV7-3 with TRBJ2-3; the D gene is possibly TRBD2 (6 bases). Germline values: CDR1 SGHTA, CDR2 FQGTGA. V was cut by 2 bases and J by 4 bases, with 13 bases left in between. This CDR3 spans 15 amino acids. CDR3 in amino acids: CASSLAGPGADTQYF. The CDR3 coding sequence is TGTGCCAGCAGCTTAGCGGGACCCGGGGCAGATACGCAGTATTTT.

This chain uses TRBV4-3 with TRBJ1-4; 9 bases align to TRBD1. The CDR3 has 16 amino acids. Trimming took 3 bases from V and 8 from J; bases not matched to a gene: 10. CDR1 and CDR2 (germline): LGHNA, YSLEER. The CDR3 nucleotides are TGCGCCAGCAGCCAGAATCCGGGACAGGGTGGGGAAAAACTGTTTTTT. This translates into CASSQNPGQGGEKLFF.